The clone carrying this T cell receptor (beta chain) was picked up a small number of times. What it binds is unknown. This specimen belongs to a study of T cell responses to AZD1222 COVID-19 vaccine. Here immunoSEQ multiplex PCR was the method, and the copy in TCRdb shows in-frame clones only, minus some. The table includes 110,000 or so clones, approximately 90% detected once. General observations from the study: In a largely white British group with more females than males, clonal diversity was possibly underestimated. Spike-specific TCR depth and breadth grew after two AZD1222 doses. Samples come after the peak T cell response, not at day 14.

The TCR sequence derives from an adult who received the AZD1222 COVID-19 vaccine. The input for sequencing was peripheral blood, taken 28 days after the second AZD1222 dose.

CDR3 nucleotides: TGTGCCAGCAGCTTGGGGGTAGGGGCGAACACTGAAGCTTTCTTT. It is translated as CASSLGVGANTEAFF. The J gene is TRBJ1-1, the V gene TRBV7-9, with D possibly TRBD1 on 5 matching bases. The germline gives CDR1 SEHNR, CDR2 FQNEAQ (reference sequence). There are 15 residues in the CDR3. V lost 3 bases and J 1 base, leaving 12 bases between the germline ends.